These 15 T cell receptor beta chains were sequenced from one sample in a study of cytomegalovirus exposure and HLA in healthy donors. The study ran its PCR with 60 Vbeta and 13 Jbeta primers. Data came from immunoSEQ multiplex PCR; TCRdb stores just in-frame clones and leaves some out. The sample carries 150,000 to 200,000 clones, over 60% recorded once. The sequenced sample was PBMCs. The receptors stem from a woman aged 40 to 50 in good health and CMV-seronegative.

The rearrangement uses TRBV5-4 and TRBJ2-7, with no clear D. Trimming stripped 0 bases from V and 2 bases from J, with 9 bases between. This CDR3 is 14 amino acids long. CDR1 SGHNT and CDR2 YYREEE come from the germline V gene (reference sequence). Here the CDR3 DNA reads TGTGCCAGCAGCTTGGCAGGCCGTACCTACGAGCAGTACGTC. It translates to CASSLAGRTYEQYV.

The gene calls are TRBV6-4 and TRBJ1-5, with 7 bases identical to TRBD1. The CDR3 contains 19 residues. V trimming: 6 bases; J trimming: 3 bases; junction bases outside the gene matches: 20. Germline V gene data show CDR1 as MRHNA and CDR2 as SNTAGT. The CDR3 region is CASSQRTGARGLYNQPQHF. CDR3 bases: TGTGCCAGCAGCCAGAGGACAGGCGCTCGTGGCCTCTACAATCAGCCCCAGCATTTT.

This clone was detected a few times. This CDR3 is CASSTEDNANYGYTF. The CDR3 coding sequence is TGTGCCAGTAGTACTGAGGACAATGCTAACTATGGCTACACCTTC. This chain uses TRBV19 with TRBJ1-2; a weak D match, TRBD1 (5 bases). The CDR3 covers 15 residues. Germline assignment: CDR1 LNHDA and CDR2 SQIVND (reference sequence). Trimming left V 4 bases short and J 0 bases short, with 12 bases between.

This chain uses TRBV7-2 with TRBJ1-6; no firm D call. The CDR3 length is 13 residues. Per germline, CDR1 SGHTA and CDR2 FQGNSA. Trimming took 1 base from V and 8 from J, leaving 6 bases between them. CDR3 sequence reads: CASSLGGDSPLHF. CDR3 nucleotides: TGTGCCAGCAGCTTAGGAGGAGATTCACCCCTCCACTTT.

J is TRBJ1-6 and V is TRBV30; 9 nucleotides agree with TRBD1. The CDR3 runs 14 residues. CDR1 GTSNPN and CDR2 SVGIG come from the germline V gene (reference sequence). The J segment lost 7 bases and the V segment lost 5 bases, leaving 6 bases of the junction unmatched. The CDR3 sequence is CAWGRTGENSPLHF. DNA for the CDR3: TGTGCCTGGGGGAGGACAGGGGAAAATTCACCCCTCCACTTT.

CDR3 amino acids: CASSQDTGWPDNEQFF. CDR3 in DNA: TGCGCCAGCAGCCAAGATACAGGCTGGCCTGACAATGAGCAGTTCTTC. This sequence joins TRBV4-3 and TRBJ2-1, with TRBD1 as a possible D gene (5 bases). The length of the CDR3 is 16 residues. V shed 0 bases and J shed 5 bases, with 14 bases lying between them. Germline lookup yields CDR1 LGHNA and CDR2 YSLEER.

V is TRBV6-6 and J is TRBJ2-7; no definite D call. Trimming removed 2 bases from V and 5 bases from J, with 7 bases in between. There are 12 residues in the CDR3. Germline V gene data show CDR1 as MNHNY and CDR2 as SVGAGI (reference sequence). CDR3 DNA sequence: TGTGCCAGCAGTTACGTATCTGACGAGCAGTACTTC. Its translation: CASSYVSDEQYF.

This clone was seen a single time. DNA for the CDR3: TGCGCCAGCAGCCTATTTGGGGGAGCGGGAGGTTTAGAGACCCAGTACTTC. It translates to CASSLFGGAGGLETQYF. The V call is TRBV5-1, the J call TRBJ2-5; 9 nucleotides line up with TRBD2. Germline values: CDR1 SGHRS, CDR2 YFSETQ. This CDR3 contains 17 residues. Trimming removed 4 bases from V and 4 bases from J; junction bases left unmatched: 14. The full variable domain, its missing parts supplied by reference TRBV5-1 and TRBJ2-5, is KAGVTQTPRYLIKTRGQQVTLSCSPISGHRSVSWYQQTPGQGLQFLFEYFSETQRNKGNFPGRFSGRQFSNSRSEMNVSTLELGDSALYLCASSLFGGAGGLETQYFGPGTRLLVL.

V gene TRBV6-5 combines with J gene TRBJ1-2, with 7 positions matching TRBD1. Trimming removed 4 bases from V and 4 bases from J; junction bases left unmatched: 6. Germline V lookup: CDR1 MNHEY, CDR2 SVGAGI. The CDR3 has 14 amino acids. The CDR3 region has the DNA TGTGCCAGCAGTTCCTCCGGGGACAGCTATGGCTACACCTTC. Residues: CASSSSGDSYGYTF.

The chain recombines TRBV14 with TRBJ1-1; perhaps TRBD1 as D (6 bases). Germline V lookup: CDR1 SGHDN, CDR2 FVKESK. The CDR3 runs to 13 residues. Deletions cut 3 bases from V and 4 bases from J, with 9 bases between. CDR3 sequence: CASSQNRVTEAFF. DNA of the CDR3: TGTGCCAGCAGCCAGAACAGGGTCACTGAAGCTTTCTTT. Filled out from reference TRBV14 and TRBJ1-1, the complete variable domain reads EAGVTQFPSHSVIEKGQTVTLRCDPISGHDNLYWYRRVMGKEIKFLLHFVKESKQDESGMPNNRFLAERTGGTYSTLKVQPAELEDSGVYFCASSQNRVTEAFFGQGTRLTVV.

With respect to this clone: An end of the junction does not agree with germline; a read error may underlie this. The chain recombines TRBV7-9 with TRBJ2-7, with 10 bases fitting TRBD1. Germline loops: CDR1 SEHNR, CDR2 FQNEAQ (reference sequence). The length of the CDR3 is 15 residues. The CDR3 DNA reads TGTTCCAGCAGCCAACCAGACAGGGGGCGGTACGAGCAGTACTTC. It codes for CSSSQPDRGRYEQYF. Combining the CDR3 with reference TRBV7-9 and TRBJ2-7 gives the whole variable domain DTGVSQNPRHKITKRGQNVTFRCDPISEHNRLYWYRQTLGQGPEFLTYFQNEAQLEKSRLLSDRFSAERPKGSFSTLEIQRTEQGDSAMYLCSSSQPDRGRYEQYFGPGTRLTVT.

The genes are TRBV19 and TRBJ2-1, with D tentatively TRBD2 (6 bases). The CDR3 runs to 15 residues. The germline CDR1 and CDR2 sequences are LNHDA and SQIVND (reference sequence). The V and J ends lost 8 bases and 3 bases respectively, with 17 bases between them. This chain's CDR3 is CASRLMGGFYNEQFF. The CDR3 DNA is TGTGCCAGTCGGTTAATGGGAGGTTTCTACAATGAGCAGTTCTTC.

The rearrangement uses TRBV6-5 and TRBJ1-3; D might be TRBD1 (6 bases). The CDR3 is 14 amino acids. V dropped 6 bases and J dropped 4 bases, with 13 bases sitting between them. CDR1 is MNHEY, CDR2 SVGAGI, per germline. The CDR3 loop is CASRDSDRGNTIYF. CDR3 sequence (DNA): TGTGCCAGCAGGGATTCGGACAGAGGAAACACCATATATTTT.

The rearrangement links TRBV30 to TRBJ1-1; 7 nucleotides align to TRBD1. V gave up 0 bases and J gave up 1 base; unmatched junction bases: 8. Germline CDR1 is GTSNPN and CDR2 is SVGIG (reference sequence). The CDR3 totals 16 residues. CDR3 nucleotides: TGTGCCTGGAGTGTGACTCCCGGGACAGCGAACACTGAAGCTTTCTTT. Translation gives CAWSVTPGTANTEAFF.

The V and J genes are TRBV6-1 and TRBJ2-7; maybe TRBD2 (6 bases). The CDR3 has 13 residues. The V gene lost 6 bases and the J gene lost 3 bases, with 12 bases spanning the gap. The germline gives CDR1 MNHNS, CDR2 SASEGT. For the CDR3, the DNA is TGTGCCAGCAGGCCGGCGGGGATCTACGAGCAGTACTTC. It encodes CASRPAGIYEQYF.